This entry lists 22 T cell receptor beta chains sequenced from one sample in a study of blood T cell repertoires in COVID-19. TCRdb's table, derived via immunoSEQ multiplex PCR, lists solely in-frame clones and lacks some. The sample contains more than 45,000 clones, roughly 84% of which appear only once. What was sequenced was peripheral blood. Every receptor here comes from a man aged 40-55 years with active COVID-19.

J is TRBJ1-1 and V is TRBV21-1. TRBV21-1 corresponds to a pseudogene. The length of the CDR3 is 13 residues. CDR3 sequence reads: CATLLLRDTEAFF. CDR3 sequence (DNA): TGTGCCACCCTCCTTCTTCGCGACACTGAAGCTTTCTTT.

The chain combines TRBV30 with TRBJ1-5; D ambiguous. Per the germline V gene, CDR1 is GTSNPN and CDR2 is SVGIG (reference sequence). The CDR3 consists of 14 residues. V was shortened by 0 bases and J by 0 bases, with 6 bases between the two germline ends. The CDR3, as DNA: TGTGCCTGGAGTGTATTAGATAGCAATCAGCCCCAGCATTTT. Protein product: CAWSVLDSNQPQHF.

V gene TRBV5-6 combines with J gene TRBJ2-2; D gene uncertain. V was shortened by 0 bases and J by 4 bases, with 16 bases between the two germline ends. Germline V lookup: CDR1 SGHDT, CDR2 YYEEEE. The CDR3 covers 17 residues. CDR3 DNA sequence: TGTGCCAGCAGCTTGGGCCCCCGGATTAGCACCACCGGGGAGCTGTTTTTT. Protein product: CASSLGPRISTTGELFF.

V gene TRBV5-1 combines with J gene TRBJ1-4, with 7 bases that match TRBD1. This CDR3 spans 15 amino acids. J gave up 6 bases and V 0 bases, and 5 bases lay outside the gene matches. Per germline, CDR1 SGHRS and CDR2 YFSETQ. CDR3 DNA sequence: TGCGCCAGCAGCTTGGCCGGGACAGAGGATGAAAAACTGTTTTTT. Its translation is CASSLAGTEDEKLFF.

This rearrangement joins TRBV10-3 to TRBJ1-5; 10 bases match TRBD1. This CDR3 is 17 amino acids long. Germline lookup yields CDR1 ENHRY and CDR2 SYGVKD. J was trimmed by 2 bases and V by 2 bases; bases with no gene match: 6. The CDR3: CAISENAGTGGNQPQHF. The CDR3 DNA sequence: TGTGCCATCAGTGAGAACGCCGGGACAGGGGGCAATCAGCCCCAGCATTTT.

The rearrangement links TRBV28 to TRBJ1-1; TRBD1 aligns across 7 bases. After removal of 2 bases from V and 3 bases from J, the junction contained 3 bases not matched to a gene. The CDR3 has 14 amino acids. Germline V gives CDR1 MDHEN, CDR2 SYDVKM. In nucleotides, the CDR3 is TGTGCCAGCAGTTTAGAGGGGGCGTACACTGAAGCTTTCTTT. Its protein product is CASSLEGAYTEAFF.

The J gene is TRBJ2-5, the V gene TRBV6-2 or TRBV6-3, with no clear D. CDR1 is MNHEY, CDR2 SVGEGT, per germline. The CDR3 extends over 14 amino acids. With 2 bases removed from V and 3 bases from J, the gap between germline ends came to 10 bases. CDR3 DNA sequence: TGTGCCAGCAGTTACGGAGTTAGGAAAGAGACCCAGTACTTC. Its protein product is CASSYGVRKETQYF.

This chain uses TRBV6-1 with TRBJ1-5, with 8 bases fitting TRBD1. The CDR3 is made up of 15 amino acids. V lost 3 bases, J lost 8 bases, and 9 bases stayed unmatched. The germline V gene has CDR1 MNHNS and CDR2 SASEGT. CDR3 residues: CASSEWTGRYKPQHF. In DNA form, the CDR3 reads TGTGCCAGCAGTGAGTGGACAGGGAGGTATAAGCCCCAGCATTTT.

The V gene is TRBV12-3 or TRBV12-4, the J gene TRBJ1-1; weak D call: TRBD1 (5 bases). The V gene lost 3 bases and the J gene lost 5 bases, with 7 bases spanning the gap. The CDR3 is 12 amino acids. The CDR3 reads CASSFGGTEAFF. The CDR3 DNA is TGTGCCAGCAGTTTCGGGGGAACTGAAGCTTTCTTT.

This clone was observed a few times. The chain links TRBV30 to TRBJ1-6, with a tentative D call TRBD1 (5 bases). The CDR3 has 13 residues. Looked up from germline, CDR1 is GTSNPN and CDR2 is SVGIG (reference sequence). Trimming pared 8 bases from V and 11 bases from J, leaving 19 bases between. CDR3 sequence reads: CATGTPGGAPLHF. The CDR3 coding sequence is TGTGCCACCGGGACCCCCGGAGGGGCACCCCTCCACTTT.

This chain joins TRBV9 and TRBJ2-1; 9 bases are shared with TRBD2. V lost 0 bases and J lost 1; bases outside the gene matches: 5. This CDR3 contains 17 residues. Germline CDR1 SGDLS, CDR2 YYNGEE. This CDR3 reads CASSVGASGVSYNEQFF. In nucleotides, the CDR3 is TGTGCCAGCAGCGTAGGGGCTAGCGGGGTTTCCTACAATGAGCAGTTCTTC.

The chain joins TRBV30 to TRBJ1-6, with D maybe TRBD1 (6 bases). Looked up from germline, CDR1 is GTSNPN and CDR2 is SVGIG (reference sequence). The CDR3 is 13 residues long. The V and J ends lost 4 bases and 11 bases respectively, with 15 bases between them. This CDR3 is CAWKDQQGTPLHF. The CDR3, as DNA: TGTGCCTGGAAGGACCAACAGGGAACACCCCTCCACTTT.

The chain is built from TRBV5-1 and TRBJ1-4, with 9 bases identical to TRBD1. CDR3 length: 14 residues. The ends lost 2 bases at V and 8 bases at J; junction bases unmatched: 4. Germline lookup yields CDR1 SGHRS and CDR2 YFSETQ. CDR3 nucleotide sequence: TGCGCCAGCAGCTTACGACAGGGGGACGAAAAACTGTTTTTT. Protein sequence: CASSLRQGDEKLFF.

J is TRBJ2-5 and V is TRBV6-4, with 9 bases lining up with TRBD2. Germline CDR1 reads MRHNA; CDR2 reads SNTAGT. V shed 3 bases and J 5 bases; nucleotides not matched to a gene: 16. The CDR3 runs to 18 residues. CDR3 sequence reads: CASSEILGAGGPWETQYF. Here the CDR3 DNA reads TGTGCCAGCAGTGAAATTCTCGGCGCGGGAGGGCCTTGGGAGACCCAGTACTTC.

The V call is TRBV3-1 (or the pseudogene TRBV3-2), the J call TRBJ1-5; D is unclear. Looked up from germline, CDR1 is LGHDT and CDR2 is YNNKEL (reference sequence). The CDR3 covers 13 residues. V was trimmed by 2 bases and J by 7 bases, leaving 9 bases between them. Written as DNA, the CDR3 is TGTGCCAGCAGCCAACGGGGAAGCCAGCCCCAGCATTTT. Protein: CASSQRGSQPQHF.

The chain's CDR3 is CASRGQGMTEAFF. CDR3 nucleotides: TGTGCCAGTCGGGGACAGGGAATGACTGAAGCTTTCTTT. V usage is TRBV19 and J usage is TRBJ1-1; 9 bases match TRBD1. The J segment lost 5 bases and the V segment lost 8 bases, leaving 6 bases of the junction unmatched. Germline V gene lookup returns CDR1 LNHDA and CDR2 SQIVND (reference sequence). The CDR3 consists of 13 residues.

The chain combines TRBV18 with TRBJ2-7; 11 positions match TRBD2. Per the germline V gene, CDR1 is KGHSH and CDR2 is LQKENI. The CDR3 sequence is 18 residues long. Trimming took 4 bases from V and 4 from J; bases not matched to a gene: 15. The CDR3 protein is CASSLMPRASGRRYEQYF. In nucleotides, the CDR3 is TGTGCCAGCTCACTCATGCCCCGGGCTAGCGGGAGGAGGTACGAGCAGTACTTC.

The V call is TRBV6-2 or TRBV6-3, the J call TRBJ2-1; D is possibly TRBD2 (5 bases). Trimming pared 4 bases from V and 2 bases from J, leaving 18 bases between. CDR1 is MNHEY and CDR2 is SVGEGT in the germline V gene. The CDR3 is made up of 17 amino acids. For the CDR3, the DNA is TGTGCCAGCAGTTTACCCTCCGGTCCCGGGGCCTACAATGAGCAGTTCTTC. It translates to CASSLPSGPGAYNEQFF.

The chain employs TRBV30 and TRBJ2-2; 10 nucleotides align to TRBD2. Germline assignment: CDR1 GTSNPN and CDR2 SVGIG (reference sequence). The CDR3 has 14 residues. The junction had 3 bases not matched to a gene; V was cut back by 2 bases and J by 6 bases. CDR3 in amino acids: CAWSSGRAPGELFF. DNA for the CDR3: TGTGCCTGGAGTAGCGGGAGGGCCCCCGGGGAGCTGTTTTTT.

The chain is built from TRBV28 and TRBJ1-1; 8 positions agree with TRBD1. The V gene end was trimmed by 6 bases and the J gene end by 4 bases; junction bases not matched to a gene: 7. This CDR3 contains 14 residues. Germline V gene sequence: CDR1 MDHEN, CDR2 SYDVKM. The CDR3 DNA follows: TGTGCCAGCAGCACAGGGGGGAAAATCACTGAAGCTTTCTTT. Its protein is CASSTGGKITEAFF.

V gene TRBV2 combines with J gene TRBJ2-3; 8 bases align to TRBD2. CDR1 SNHLY and CDR2 FYNNEI come from the germline V gene. This CDR3 contains 14 residues. The J segment lost 5 bases and the V segment lost 2 bases, leaving 3 bases of the junction unmatched. This CDR3 reads CASSERLALDTQYF. DNA for the CDR3: TGTGCCAGCAGTGAACGACTAGCGCTAGATACGCAGTATTTT.

Only one count was recorded for this clone. The chain recombines TRBV11-3 with TRBJ2-1; perhaps TRBD2 as D (6 bases). CDR3 size: 14 residues. The V end was cut by 5 bases, the J end by 8 bases, with 16 bases between. CDR1 and CDR2 (germline): SGHNT, YENEEA. DNA for the CDR3: TGTGCCAGCAGCCGCGGCTTCCCGGGGGATGAGCAGTTCTTC. This gives the protein CASSRGFPGDEQFF.